This T cell receptor beta chain comes out of a study of T cell changes during pregnancy in multiple sclerosis. V was clipped by 4 bases and J by 5 bases; unmatched bases: 10. Germline loops: CDR1 SGHDT, CDR2 YYEEEE. The CDR3 extends over 15 amino acids. Some clones are missing from TCRdb's copy, which holds only in-frame ones; the method was immunoSEQ multiplex PCR. The table records around 68,000 clones, about nine tenths of them present only once. The chain links TRBV5-6 to TRBJ1-2; TRBD1 agrees at 8 bases. The TCR was taken from a female donor in good health, enrolled as a control in a pregnancy study. Sequenced here: peripheral blood, sampled in the third trimester of pregnancy. The CDR3 coding sequence is TGTGCCAGCAGCGACCTCGGACAGGGATCTTATGGCTACACCTTC. It yields the protein CASSDLGQGSYGYTF.